This TCR beta chain was sequenced in a study of cytomegalovirus exposure and HLA in healthy donors. Study-wide results and caveats: Rare TCR sequences predominated, though certain public TCRs were found in many donors.

Among the roughly 120 subjects of the validation cohort, separate from the approximately 700-subject first cohort, were the donors. This table comes from immunoSEQ multiplex PCR, and its TCRdb copy is limited to in-frame clones, with some not included. The sample includes approximately 300,000 clones, just over 85% of them seen just once. As for this clone: Its matching antigen is unknown.

Trimming took 6 bases from V and 5 from J; bases not matched to a gene: 8. CDR3 size: 14 residues. CDR1 SEHNR and CDR2 FQNEAQ come from the germline V gene (reference sequence). The gene calls are TRBV7-9 and TRBJ2-3; 7 bases are shared with TRBD2. The receptor comes from a woman under 30 in good health and CMV-seronegative. Specimen: PBMCs. The DNA for the CDR3 is TGTGCCAGCAGTCCCGGACTAGTAATAGATACGCAGTATTTT. It translates to CASSPGLVIDTQYF.